A selection of T cell receptor beta chains follows, all from one sample in a study of a mutant IDH1 vaccine in newly diagnosed glioma. What these receptors recognize is not known. Profiling relied on immunoSEQ multiplex PCR, and the TCRdb table lists in-frame clones only, not all of them. The table lists 50,000 to 75,000 clones, around 80% of them singletons. The sample here was PBMCs, taken from a glioma patient whose treatment included an IDH1 peptide vaccine. The receptors were sampled from a woman between 45 and 65 years old with glioma. CDR3s include the opening cysteine and the closing phenylalanine or tryptophan. The D gene is left open where the match is weak. A row's size may be missing; if present it is once, few, many or a size class.

J gene: TRBJ2-1
V gene: TRBV19
clone size: NA
D gene: TRBD2
CDR3 DNA: TGTGCCAGTAGTACCGGGACTAGCGGGGGACCGGGCTCCTACAATGAGCAGTTCTTC
CDR3 protein: CASSTGTSGGPGSYNEQFF

J gene: TRBJ2-6
V gene: TRBV6-1
clone size: NA
D gene: TRBD1
CDR3 DNA: TGTGCCAGCAGTGAAATGGTACAGGGGGCCTTTCGAGGGGCCAACGTCCTGACTTTC
CDR3 protein: CASSEMVQGAFRGANVLTF

J gene: TRBJ2-1
V gene: TRBV9
clone size: NA
D gene: TRBD2
CDR3 DNA: TGTGCCAGCAGCGTAACGACTAGCGGGGGTGGCTCCTACAATGAGCAGTTCTTC
CDR3 protein: CASSVTTSGGGSYNEQFF

J gene: TRBJ1-1
V gene: TRBV9
clone size: NA
D gene: NA
CDR3 DNA: TGTGCCAGCAGCGTAGGAGGGGACGGCACTGAAGCTTTCTTT
CDR3 protein: CASSVGGDGTEAFF

J gene: TRBJ1-6
V gene: TRBV28
clone size: NA
D gene: NA
CDR3 DNA: TGTGCCAGCAGTACTCGCAGTAACTATAATTCACCCCTCCACTTT
CDR3 protein: CASSTRSNYNSPLHF

J gene: TRBJ2-1
V gene: TRBV10-3
clone size: NA
D gene: NA
CDR3 DNA: TGTGCCATCAGTGAGTTCCTCAATGAGCAGTTCTTC
CDR3 protein: CAISEFLNEQFF

J gene: TRBJ2-7
V gene: TRBV18
clone size: NA
D gene: TRBD2
CDR3 DNA: TGTGCCAGCTCACCACTCCTAGCGGGGTACTACGAGCAGTACTTC
CDR3 protein: CASSPLLAGYYEQYF

J gene: TRBJ1-6
V gene: TRBV27
clone size: few
D gene: NA
CDR3 DNA: TGTGCCAGCAGTCGATACAACAATTCACCCCTCCACTTT
CDR3 protein: CASSRYNNSPLHF

J gene: TRBJ1-5
V gene: TRBV18
clone size: NA
D gene: TRBD1
CDR3 DNA: TGTGCCAGCTCGCCGGGGGTACAGGGGGGTGGAAATCAGCCCCAGCATTTT
CDR3 protein: CASSPGVQGGGNQPQHF

J gene: TRBJ2-7
V gene: TRBV27
clone size: few
D gene: TRBD2
CDR3 DNA: TGTGCCAGCAGCCCCCAGCGGGGGCCCGCCTACGAGCAGTACTTC
CDR3 protein: CASSPQRGPAYEQYF

J gene: TRBJ1-2
V gene: TRBV12-5
clone size: NA
D gene: NA
CDR3 DNA: TGTGCTAGTGGTTTGGAGGCGATCTCGGGCGGCTACACCTTC
CDR3 protein: CASGLEAISGGYTF

J gene: TRBJ2-6
V gene: TRBV5-1
clone size: NA
D gene: NA
CDR3 DNA: TGCGCCAGCTCGGATGGCTCTGGGGCCAACGTCCTGACTTTC
CDR3 protein: CASSDGSGANVLTF

J gene: TRBJ1-1
V gene: TRBV28
clone size: once
D gene: NA
CDR3 DNA: TGTGCCAGCGCGATCAGGGGATCGTGGATGAACACTGAAGCTTTCTTT
CDR3 protein: CASAIRGSWMNTEAFF

J gene: TRBJ2-1
V gene: TRBV27
clone size: few
D gene: NA
CDR3 DNA: TGTGCCAGCAGTTTATCATTTGGTGAGCAGTTCTTC
CDR3 protein: CASSLSFGEQFF

J gene: TRBJ1-5
V gene: TRBV19
clone size: NA
D gene: NA
CDR3 DNA: TGTGCCAGTAAGAACCCAAACCTCTATCAGCCCCAGCATTTT
CDR3 protein: CASKNPNLYQPQHF

J gene: TRBJ1-2
V gene: TRBV7-9
clone size: NA
D gene: TRBD1
CDR3 DNA: TGTGCCAGCAGCGGGGACAGGGGCTTTACGGAGAGATTCTATGGCTACACCTTC
CDR3 protein: CASSGDRGFTERFYGYTF

J gene: TRBJ1-6
V gene: TRBV5-1
clone size: NA
D gene: NA
CDR3 DNA: TGCGCCAGCAGCGATACTAAGGGGAACTCACCCCTCCACTTT
CDR3 protein: CASSDTKGNSPLHF

J gene: TRBJ2-2
V gene: TRBV29-1
clone size: NA
D gene: NA
CDR3 DNA: TGCAGCGTTGAAACAGGGCGGAACACCGGGGAGCTGTTTTTT
CDR3 protein: CSVETGRNTGELFF

J gene: TRBJ2-5
V gene: TRBV27
clone size: NA
D gene: NA
CDR3 DNA: TGTGCCAGCAGGCCCTCAAGGGGTCGGTTGGAGACCCAGTACTTC
CDR3 protein: CASRPSRGRLETQYF

J gene: TRBJ2-7
V gene: TRBV18
clone size: few
D gene: NA
CDR3 DNA: TGTGCCAGCTCACCACTCCAGGAAGCCTACGAGCAGTACTTC
CDR3 protein: CASSPLQEAYEQYF

J gene: TRBJ2-2
V gene: TRBV6-1
clone size: NA
D gene: NA
CDR3 DNA: TGTGCCAGCAGGGGGGGGAACACCGGGGAGCTGTTTTTT
CDR3 protein: CASRGGNTGELFF

J gene: TRBJ1-5
V gene: TRBV18
clone size: NA
D gene: TRBD1
CDR3 DNA: TGTGCCAGCTCACCCGGGACAGGTAATCAGCCCCAGCATTTT
CDR3 protein: CASSPGTGNQPQHF

J gene: TRBJ2-3
V gene: TRBV30
clone size: NA
D gene: TRBD2
CDR3 DNA: TGTGCCTGGACCAATACCCCGGGGGGTGGCACAGATACGCAGTATTTT
CDR3 protein: CAWTNTPGGGTDTQYF

J gene: TRBJ1-1
V gene: TRBV7-9
clone size: NA
D gene: TRBD1
CDR3 DNA: TGTGCCAGCAGCGGAACAGGGGCTGGGACTGAAGCTTTCTTT
CDR3 protein: CASSGTGAGTEAFF

J gene: TRBJ2-7
V gene: TRBV11-3
clone size: NA
D gene: NA
CDR3 DNA: TGTGCCAGCAGCATACGGGACACCACCTATTCCTACGAGCAGTACTTC
CDR3 protein: CASSIRDTTYSYEQYF

J gene: TRBJ1-4
V gene: TRBV6-5
clone size: NA
D gene: TRBD1
CDR3 DNA: TGTGCCACCAACAGGGGGAGATTGGCGAACGAAAAACTGTTTTTT
CDR3 protein: CATNRGRLANEKLFF

J gene: TRBJ1-4
V gene: TRBV6-8
clone size: few
D gene: NA
CDR3 DNA: TGTGCCAGAAGATCAGGCCCCAATGAAAAACTGTTTTTT
CDR3 protein: CARRSGPNEKLFF

J gene: TRBJ1-1
V gene: TRBV4-2
clone size: NA
D gene: NA
CDR3 DNA: TGTGCCAGCAGCCAAGATCTCGGGGGGTCGAACACTGAAGCTTTCTTT
CDR3 protein: CASSQDLGGSNTEAFF

J gene: TRBJ1-2
V gene: TRBV15
clone size: NA
D gene: NA
CDR3 DNA: TGTGCCACCAGCAGAGATCTGCTAAACTATGGCTACACCTTC
CDR3 protein: CATSRDLLNYGYTF

J gene: TRBJ1-5
V gene: TRBV11-2
clone size: NA
D gene: NA
CDR3 DNA: TGTGCCAGCAGCTTGCGGGACGGACAGCCCCAGCATTTT
CDR3 protein: CASSLRDGQPQHF

J gene: TRBJ2-1
V gene: TRBV27
clone size: NA
D gene: NA
CDR3 DNA: TGTGCCAGCAGTGCGGATACGGGACAATACAATGAGCAGTTCTTC
CDR3 protein: CASSADTGQYNEQFF

J gene: TRBJ1-2
V gene: TRBV11-2
clone size: NA
D gene: NA
CDR3 DNA: TGTGCCAGCAGCTTGGAGGGGAACTATGGCTACACCTTC
CDR3 protein: CASSLEGNYGYTF

J gene: TRBJ1-6
V gene: TRBV25-1
clone size: few
D gene: NA
CDR3 DNA: TGTGCCAGCAGTGAATTTGACAGTTATTCACCCCTCCACTTT
CDR3 protein: CASSEFDSYSPLHF

J gene: TRBJ1-2
V gene: TRBV10-2
clone size: NA
D gene: NA
CDR3 DNA: TGCGCCAGCAGTGAGTCCCCGGTAACCTATGGCTACACCTTC
CDR3 protein: CASSESPVTYGYTF

J gene: TRBJ1-2
V gene: TRBV6-1
clone size: NA
D gene: TRBD1
CDR3 DNA: TGTGCCAGCTCGAGTGGGACAGGGATACGAGGCTACACCTTC
CDR3 protein: CASSSGTGIRGYTF

J gene: TRBJ2-1
V gene: TRBV15
clone size: NA
D gene: TRBD2
CDR3 DNA: TGTGCCACCAGCAGAGATGCGGGGGGTGGCTCCTACAATGAGCAGTTCTTC
CDR3 protein: CATSRDAGGGSYNEQFF

J gene: TRBJ1-6
V gene: TRBV6-5
clone size: NA
D gene: TRBD1
CDR3 DNA: TGTGCCAGTTCCAGGGGGGAGGATTCACCCCTCCACTTT
CDR3 protein: CASSRGEDSPLHF

J gene: TRBJ1-1
V gene: TRBV5-6
clone size: NA
D gene: NA
CDR3 DNA: TGTGCCAGCAGCTTGAGACCGGCGGCGATAATGAACACTGAAGCTTTCTTT
CDR3 protein: CASSLRPAAIMNTEAFF

J gene: TRBJ1-6
V gene: TRBV7-9
clone size: few
D gene: NA
CDR3 DNA: TGTGCCAGCAGCGTGACGGCGTCACCCCTCCACTTT
CDR3 protein: CASSVTASPLHF

J gene: TRBJ1-5
V gene: TRBV2
clone size: NA
D gene: NA
CDR3 DNA: TGTGCCAGCAGTGATGGGACATCCACGGATCAGCCCCAGCATTTT
CDR3 protein: CASSDGTSTDQPQHF

J gene: TRBJ2-3
V gene: TRBV5-5
clone size: once
D gene: NA
CDR3 DNA: TGTGCCAGCAGCTTGTGGGGACAATCTAGCACAGATACGCAGTATTTT
CDR3 protein: CASSLWGQSSTDTQYF

J gene: TRBJ2-7
V gene: TRBV11-2
clone size: NA
D gene: TRBD1
CDR3 DNA: TGTGCCAGCAGCTTAGGACAGGGTCCCGAGCAGTACTTC
CDR3 protein: CASSLGQGPEQYF

J gene: TRBJ1-1
V gene: TRBV27
clone size: medium-sized
D gene: TRBD1
CDR3 DNA: TGTGCCAGCAGTATAGGACAGGGCCACACTGAAGCTTTCTTT
CDR3 protein: CASSIGQGHTEAFF

J gene: TRBJ2-5
V gene: TRBV7-2
clone size: NA
D gene: NA
CDR3 DNA: TGTGCCAGCAGCCCCTCCACGACCCAGTACTTC
CDR3 protein: CASSPSTTQYF

J gene: TRBJ2-7
V gene: TRBV5-4
clone size: NA
D gene: NA
CDR3 DNA: TGTGCCAGCAGCCAACAAACCACCTACGAGCAGTACTTC
CDR3 protein: CASSQQTTYEQYF

J gene: TRBJ1-1
V gene: TRBV4-1
clone size: few
D gene: NA
CDR3 DNA: TGCGCCAGCAGGCGTGAGGGCATGAACACTGAAGCTTTCTTT
CDR3 protein: CASRREGMNTEAFF

J gene: TRBJ2-1
V gene: TRBV4-1
clone size: NA
D gene: TRBD2
CDR3 DNA: TGCGCCAGCAGCCACGAAGCGGGGGTACGGAATGAGCAGTTCTTC
CDR3 protein: CASSHEAGVRNEQFF

J gene: TRBJ2-7
V gene: TRBV27
clone size: NA
D gene: NA
CDR3 DNA: TGTGCCAGCAGTTCCCCTTCTGGAGAGCAGTACTTC
CDR3 protein: CASSSPSGEQYF